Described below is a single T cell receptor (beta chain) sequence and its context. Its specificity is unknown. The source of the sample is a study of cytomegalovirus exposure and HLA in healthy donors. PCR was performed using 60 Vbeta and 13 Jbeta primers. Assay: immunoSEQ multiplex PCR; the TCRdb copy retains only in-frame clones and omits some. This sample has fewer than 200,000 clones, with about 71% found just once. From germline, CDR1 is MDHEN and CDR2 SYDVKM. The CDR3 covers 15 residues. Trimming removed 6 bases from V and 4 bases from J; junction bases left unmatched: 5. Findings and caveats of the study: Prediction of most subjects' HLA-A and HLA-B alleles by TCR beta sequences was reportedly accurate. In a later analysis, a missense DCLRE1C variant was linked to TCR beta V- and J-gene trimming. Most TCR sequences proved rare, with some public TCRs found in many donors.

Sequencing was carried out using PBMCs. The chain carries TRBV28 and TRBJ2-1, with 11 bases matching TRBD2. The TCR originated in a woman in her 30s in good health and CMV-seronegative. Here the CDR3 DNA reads TGTGCCAGCAGCCGACTAGCGGGAACTTACAATGAGCAGTTCTTC. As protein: CASSRLAGTYNEQFF.